A few counts support the clone carrying this T cell receptor beta chain. The source of the sample is a study of blood T cell repertoires in COVID-19. TCRdb's copy holds only in-frame clones and misses some; the assay was immunoSEQ multiplex PCR. The table records some 340,000 clones, 90% of them present only once. The germline V and J ends were trimmed by 2 bases and 2 bases, with 13 bases remaining between them. Germline V gives CDR1 MNHEY, CDR2 SVGAGI. This CDR3 has 15 residues. The chain couples TRBV6-5 to TRBJ2-7; a weak D match, TRBD1 (6 bases). This clonotype was obtained from a woman aged 25 to 45 who had been exposed to COVID-19. The specimen sequenced was PBMCs or T cells enriched from blood (not recorded which). CDR3 amino acids: CASSYTRDTTYEQYF. For the CDR3, the DNA is TGTGCCAGCAGTTACACCCGGGACACTACCTACGAGCAGTACTTC.